Below, 9 T cell receptor beta chains from the same sample are listed, as sequenced in a study of tumor and adjacent non-tumor tissue in lung cancer. A modified ARM-PCR protocol with three rounds of nested PCR amplified TCRbeta. TCRdb re-analysed the multiplex PCR reads in MiXCR, keeping a single row per CDR3 protein. The sample has 200,000 to 250,000 distinct CDR3 sequences, 70% to 75% seen once. This sample's RNA came from whole unsorted tissue. The sequencing input was lung tumor tissue. The receptors shown here come from a man aged 55 to 69 with non-small cell lung cancer.

This clonotype was detected once. Just one base apart from a much larger clone, this may be a read error. Here the CDR3 omits its conserved ending phenylalanine or tryptophan, so a read error is the likely source. The chain links TRBV20-1 to TRBJ1-1; weak D call: TRBD1 (5 bases). Trimming removed 6 bases from V and 8 bases from J, with 19 bases in between. The CDR3 has 13 amino acids. Germline V CDR1 and CDR2: DFQATT, SNEGSKA (reference sequence). The CDR3 is CSAREGQIREAFS. The CDR3 bases are TGCAGTGCGAGGGAGGGGCAAATTCGGGAAGCTTTCTCT.

Comments on this clonotype: Its ends do not fully match the called genes, so a read error is possible. The chain has TRBV5-4 and TRBJ2-3, with D maybe TRBD2 (6 bases). The CDR3 runs to 16 residues. CDR1 is SGHNT and CDR2 is YYREEE in the germline V gene (reference sequence). DNA of the CDR3: TGTGCCAGCAGCTTGCGGGCTACCGGGAGTAGTGATACCCAGTATTTT. Its protein is CASSLRATGSSDTQYF.

The chain recombines TRBV6-1 with TRBJ1-1, with no clear D. The V gene's germline CDR1 is MNHNS and CDR2 SASEGT. V was cut by 5 bases and J by 5 bases, with 15 bases left in between. This CDR3 contains 14 residues. The CDR3 sequence: CASSNEGFGTEAFF. DNA for the CDR3: TGTGCCAGCAGTAATGAGGGATTTGGTACTGAAGCTTTCTTT.

A remark on this clonotype: A read error may account for a junction end that differs from germline. The CDR3 nucleotides read TGTGTCAGCAACATGGGGGGGGCTCAAGAGATTCAGTACTTC. Translated: CVSNMGGAQEIQYF. The rearrangement joins TRBV11-3 to TRBJ2-5; D is possibly TRBD2 (7 bases). The CDR3 spans 14 residues. Germline V gives CDR1 SGHNT, CDR2 YENEEA.

Note on this clonotype: With a much larger clone just one base away, this may be a read error. The rearrangement links TRBV20-1 to TRBJ2-4; possible D gene TRBD1, 5 bases. The CDR3 consists of 13 residues. Germline lookup yields CDR1 DFQATT and CDR2 SNEGSKA (reference sequence). V lost 3 bases and J lost 7, with 13 bases in between. CDR3 region: CSARSDKENIQYF. CDR3 in DNA: TGCAGTGCTAGGTCGGACAAAGAGAACATTCAGTACTTC.

The rearrangement uses TRBV20-1 and TRBJ1-2; D ambiguous. CDR1 and CDR2 from the germline V gene are DFQATT and SNEGSKA (reference sequence). CDR3 length: 15 amino acids. V shed 7 bases and J shed 2 bases, with 20 bases lying between them. CDR3 residues: CSVARGPTPNYGYTF. The CDR3, as DNA: TGCAGTGTCGCTAGAGGACCCACCCCGAACTATGGCTACACCTTC.

As to this clonotype: This may be a read error, as it is one base from a much larger clone. The chain carries TRBV4-2 and TRBJ1-6, with a tentative D call TRBD1 (6 bases). Germline V gene lookup returns CDR1 LGHNA and CDR2 YNFKEQ. The CDR3 has 15 amino acids. This chain's CDR3 is CSSSPAVGANSPLHF. CDR3 coding DNA: TGTTCCAGCAGCCCGGCTGTGGGGGCTAATTCACCCCTCCACTTT.

This clonotype was counted once. The germline gene is not matched at one end of the junction; a read error may be the cause. The chain has TRBV12-3 or TRBV12-4 and TRBJ2-7; 10 nucleotides align to TRBD2. There are 16 residues in the CDR3. In nucleotides, the CDR3 is TGTGCCAACAGTTCCAGCGGGAGGGCCCGGCCGTACGAGCAATACTTC. It yields the protein CANSSSGRARPYEQYF.

A remark on this clonotype: The germline gene is not matched at one end of the junction; a read error may be the cause. CDR3 amino acids: CASSFRGILNTEAFF. The CDR3 DNA is TGTGCCAGCAGTTTCCGAGGGATACTGAACACTGAAGCCTTCTTT. The chain carries TRBV12-3 or TRBV12-4 and TRBJ1-1; D is undetermined. CDR3 length equals 15 residues.